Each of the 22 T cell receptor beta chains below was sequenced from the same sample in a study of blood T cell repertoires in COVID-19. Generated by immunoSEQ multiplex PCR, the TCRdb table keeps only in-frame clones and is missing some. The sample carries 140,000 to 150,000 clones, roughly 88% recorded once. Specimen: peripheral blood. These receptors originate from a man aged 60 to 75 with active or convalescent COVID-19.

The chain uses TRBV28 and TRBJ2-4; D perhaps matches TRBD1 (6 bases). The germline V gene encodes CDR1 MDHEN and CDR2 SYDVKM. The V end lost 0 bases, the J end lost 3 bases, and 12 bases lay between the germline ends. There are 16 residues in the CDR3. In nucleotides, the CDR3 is TGTGCCAGCAGTTTATGGAGACAGGTGGGCAAAAACATTCAGTACTTC. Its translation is CASSLWRQVGKNIQYF.

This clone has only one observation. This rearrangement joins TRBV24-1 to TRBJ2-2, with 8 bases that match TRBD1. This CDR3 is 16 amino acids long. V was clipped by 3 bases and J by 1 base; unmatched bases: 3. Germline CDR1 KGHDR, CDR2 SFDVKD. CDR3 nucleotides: TGTGCCACCAGTGATACCGGACAGGGGAACACCGGGGAGCTGTTTTTT. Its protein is CATSDTGQGNTGELFF.

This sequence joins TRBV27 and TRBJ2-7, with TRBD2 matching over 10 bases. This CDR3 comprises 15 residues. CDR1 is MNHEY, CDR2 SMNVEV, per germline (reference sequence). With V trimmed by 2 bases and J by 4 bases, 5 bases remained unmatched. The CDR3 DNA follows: TGTGCCAGCAGTTTAGCCTCTAGCGGGAGATACGAGCAGTACTTC. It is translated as CASSLASSGRYEQYF.

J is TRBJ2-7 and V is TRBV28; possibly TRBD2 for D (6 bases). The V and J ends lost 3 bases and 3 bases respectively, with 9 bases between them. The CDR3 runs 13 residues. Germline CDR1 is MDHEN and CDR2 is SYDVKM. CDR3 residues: CASSFGTDYEQYF. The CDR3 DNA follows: TGTGCCAGCAGTTTTGGGACTGACTACGAGCAGTACTTC.

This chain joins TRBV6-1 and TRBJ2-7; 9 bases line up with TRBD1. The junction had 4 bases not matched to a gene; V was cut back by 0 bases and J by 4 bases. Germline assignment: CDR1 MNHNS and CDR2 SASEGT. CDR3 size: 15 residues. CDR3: CASSEATGGGYEQYF. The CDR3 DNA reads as TGTGCCAGCAGTGAAGCGACAGGGGGGGGTTACGAGCAGTACTTC.

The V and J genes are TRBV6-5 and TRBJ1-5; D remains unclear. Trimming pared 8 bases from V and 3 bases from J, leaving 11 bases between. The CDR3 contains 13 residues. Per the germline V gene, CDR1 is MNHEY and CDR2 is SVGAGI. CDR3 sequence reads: CASVKEINQPQHF. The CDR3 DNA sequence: TGTGCCAGCGTTAAGGAGATCAATCAGCCCCAGCATTTT.

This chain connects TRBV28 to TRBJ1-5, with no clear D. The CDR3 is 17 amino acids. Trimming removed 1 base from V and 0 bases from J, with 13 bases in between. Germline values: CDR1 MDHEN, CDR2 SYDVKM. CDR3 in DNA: TGTGCCAGCAGTTTATCCACAGTGGCTCCTAGCAATCAGCCCCAGCATTTT. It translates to CASSLSTVAPSNQPQHF.

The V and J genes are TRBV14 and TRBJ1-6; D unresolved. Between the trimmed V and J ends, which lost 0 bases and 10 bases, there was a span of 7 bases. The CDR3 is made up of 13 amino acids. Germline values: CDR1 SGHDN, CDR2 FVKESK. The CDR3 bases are TGTGCCAGCAGCCAAGATCCGGGATCACCCCTCCACTTT. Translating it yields CASSQDPGSPLHF.

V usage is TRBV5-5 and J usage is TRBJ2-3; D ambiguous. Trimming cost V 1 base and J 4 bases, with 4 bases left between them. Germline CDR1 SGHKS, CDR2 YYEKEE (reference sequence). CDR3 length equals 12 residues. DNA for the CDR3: TGTGCCAGCAGCTTGTTAGCAGATACGCAGTATTTT. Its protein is CASSLLADTQYF.

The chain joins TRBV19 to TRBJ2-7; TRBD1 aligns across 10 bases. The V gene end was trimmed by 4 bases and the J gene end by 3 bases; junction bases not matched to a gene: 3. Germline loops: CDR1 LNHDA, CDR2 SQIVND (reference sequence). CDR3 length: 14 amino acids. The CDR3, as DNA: TGTGCCAGTAGTAGGGACAGGGGTAACTACGAGCAGTACTTC. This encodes CASSRDRGNYEQYF.

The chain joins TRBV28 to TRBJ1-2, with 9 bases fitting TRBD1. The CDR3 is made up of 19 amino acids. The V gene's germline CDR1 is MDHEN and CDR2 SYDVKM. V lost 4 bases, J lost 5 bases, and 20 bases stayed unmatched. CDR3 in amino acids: CASSSLSPGDRDNVYGYTF. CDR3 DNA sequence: TGTGCCAGCAGTTCACTATCCCCAGGGGACAGGGATAACGTGTATGGCTACACCTTC.

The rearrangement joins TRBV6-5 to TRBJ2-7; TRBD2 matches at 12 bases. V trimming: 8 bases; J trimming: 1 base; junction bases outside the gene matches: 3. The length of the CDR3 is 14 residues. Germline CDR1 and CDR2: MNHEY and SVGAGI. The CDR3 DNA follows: TGTGCCAGCCGACTAGCGGGAGAATCCTACGAGCAGTACTTC. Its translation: CASRLAGESYEQYF.

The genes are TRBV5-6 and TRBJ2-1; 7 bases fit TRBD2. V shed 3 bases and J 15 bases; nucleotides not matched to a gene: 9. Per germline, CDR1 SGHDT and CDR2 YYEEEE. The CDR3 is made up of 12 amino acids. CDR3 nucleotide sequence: TGTGCCAGCAGCTCAACTAGCGTCCGTCGGTTCTTC. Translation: CASSSTSVRRFF.

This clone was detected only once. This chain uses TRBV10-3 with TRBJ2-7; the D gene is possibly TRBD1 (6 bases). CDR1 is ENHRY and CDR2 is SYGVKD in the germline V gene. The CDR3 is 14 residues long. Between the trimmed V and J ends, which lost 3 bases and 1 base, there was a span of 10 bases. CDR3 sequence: CAISDGQGSYEQYF. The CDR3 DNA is TGTGCCATCAGTGACGGCCAGGGGTCCTACGAGCAGTACTTC.

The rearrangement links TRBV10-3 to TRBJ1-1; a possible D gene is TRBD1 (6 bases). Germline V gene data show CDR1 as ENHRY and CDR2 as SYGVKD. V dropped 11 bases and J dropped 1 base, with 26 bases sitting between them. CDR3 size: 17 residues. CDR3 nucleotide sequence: TGTGCCCTGCGTCCGGCGGGGGCGGGTTCGGGGAACACTGAAGCTTTCTTT. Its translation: CALRPAGAGSGNTEAFF.

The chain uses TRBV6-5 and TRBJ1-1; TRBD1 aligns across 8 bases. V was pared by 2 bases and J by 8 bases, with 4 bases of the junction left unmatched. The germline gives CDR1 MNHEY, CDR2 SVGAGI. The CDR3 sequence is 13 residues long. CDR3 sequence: CASSYGTGGEAFF. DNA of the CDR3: TGTGCCAGCAGTTACGGAACAGGGGGGGAAGCTTTCTTT.

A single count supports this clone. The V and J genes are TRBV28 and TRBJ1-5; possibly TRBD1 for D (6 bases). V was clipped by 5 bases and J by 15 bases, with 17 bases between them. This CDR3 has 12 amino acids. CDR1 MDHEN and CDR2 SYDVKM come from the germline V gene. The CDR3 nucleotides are TGTGCCAGCAGTACAGGGCTTCCCCTGGGGCATTTT. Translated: CASSTGLPLGHF.

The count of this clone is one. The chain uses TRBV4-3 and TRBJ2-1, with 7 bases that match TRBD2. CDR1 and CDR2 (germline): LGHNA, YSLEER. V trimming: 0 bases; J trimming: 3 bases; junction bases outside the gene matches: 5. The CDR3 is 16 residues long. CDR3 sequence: CASSQDISGIYNEQFF. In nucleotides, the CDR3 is TGCGCCAGCAGCCAAGATATAAGCGGGATCTACAATGAGCAGTTCTTC.

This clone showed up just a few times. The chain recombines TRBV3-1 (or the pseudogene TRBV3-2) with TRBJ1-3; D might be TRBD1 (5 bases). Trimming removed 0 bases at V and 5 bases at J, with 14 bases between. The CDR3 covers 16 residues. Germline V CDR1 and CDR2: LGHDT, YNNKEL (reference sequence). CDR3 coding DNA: TGTGCCAGCAGCCAAGATCGGGCAGGGCGCCGAAACACCATATATTTT. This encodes CASSQDRAGRRNTIYF.

The CDR3 reads CATSGQGAQETQYF. CDR3 sequence (DNA): TGTGCCACGTCCGGGCAGGGGGCGCAAGAGACCCAGTACTTC. The rearrangement joins TRBV7-9 to TRBJ2-5, with TRBD1 matching over 8 bases. This CDR3 has 14 residues. Germline V gene lookup returns CDR1 SEHNR and CDR2 FQNEAQ (reference sequence). The J segment lost 2 bases and the V segment lost 10 bases, leaving 9 bases of the junction unmatched.

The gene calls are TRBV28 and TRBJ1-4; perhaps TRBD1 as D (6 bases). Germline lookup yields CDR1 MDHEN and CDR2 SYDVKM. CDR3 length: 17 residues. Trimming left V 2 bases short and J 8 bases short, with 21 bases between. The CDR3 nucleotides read TGTGCCAGCAGTTTAGGCGTTCCGCGGGGGCCTCTCGAAAAACTGTTTTTT. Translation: CASSLGVPRGPLEKLFF. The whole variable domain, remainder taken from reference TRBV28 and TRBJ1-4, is DVKVTQSSRYLVKRTGEKVFLECVQDMDHENMFWYRQDPGLGLRLIYFSYDVKMKEKGDIPEGYSVSREKKERFSLILESASTNQTSMYLCASSLGVPRGPLEKLFFGSGTQLSVL.

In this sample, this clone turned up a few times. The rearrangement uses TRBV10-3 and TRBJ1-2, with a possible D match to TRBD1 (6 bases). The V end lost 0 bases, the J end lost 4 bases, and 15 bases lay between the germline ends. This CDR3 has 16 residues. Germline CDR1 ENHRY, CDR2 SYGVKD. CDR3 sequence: CAISESGTPRIYGYTF. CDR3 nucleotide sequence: TGTGCCATCAGTGAGTCCGGGACACCGAGGATCTATGGCTACACCTTC.